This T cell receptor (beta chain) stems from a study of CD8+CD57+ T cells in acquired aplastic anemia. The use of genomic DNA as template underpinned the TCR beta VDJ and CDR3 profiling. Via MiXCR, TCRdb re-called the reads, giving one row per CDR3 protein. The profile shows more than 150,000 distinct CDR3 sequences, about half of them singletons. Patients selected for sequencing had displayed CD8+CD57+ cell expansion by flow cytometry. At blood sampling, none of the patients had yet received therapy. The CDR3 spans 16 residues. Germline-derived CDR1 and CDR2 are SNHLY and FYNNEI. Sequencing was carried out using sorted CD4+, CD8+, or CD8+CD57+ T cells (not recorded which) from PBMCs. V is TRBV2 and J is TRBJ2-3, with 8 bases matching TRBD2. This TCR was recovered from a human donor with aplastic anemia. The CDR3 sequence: CARVPAGAGVSDTQYF. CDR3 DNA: TGTGCTAGAGTTCCAGCGGGAGCCGGCGTCTCAGATACGCAGTATTTT.